The clone carrying this T cell receptor (beta chain) occurred a few times. What it recognizes is unknown. The sample comes from a study of T cell repertoires in cytomegalovirus infection. CDR3 length equals 16 residues. The V and J ends lost 5 bases and 3 bases, in that order; junction bases with no gene match: 12. CDR1 is SGHVS, CDR2 FNYEAQ, per germline. Via MiXCR, TCRdb re-called the reads, giving one row per CDR3 protein. The sample holds under 500,000 distinct CDR3 sequences, about 39% seen once. The starting material was cultured PBMCs, obtained from culture after CMV antigen stimulation. The sequence came from a human donor in good health (CMV status not recorded). Some clones in this sample may be carry-over from other donors' samples. The chain uses TRBV7-6 and TRBJ2-7; 8 bases line up with TRBD2. CDR3 in DNA: TGTGCCAGCAGCCCCTTGTCGGGGGGGCGGGTCTACGAGCAGTACTTC. Protein: CASSPLSGGRVYEQYF.